The rows below give T cell receptor beta chains drawn from one sample of a study of blood T cell repertoires in COVID-19. Repertoires were generated with immunoSEQ multiplex PCR, while TCRdb's copy carries only in-frame clones and drops some. In the table there are approximately 230,000 clones, nearly 90% of which are singletons. The material sequenced was peripheral blood. These receptors all come from a man between 18 and 29 years old with active or convalescent COVID-19. CDR3s include the opening cysteine and the closing phenylalanine or tryptophan. A D gene is named only where the DNA matches it firmly. Only some rows state a clone size, as once, few, many or a class for expanded clones.

- TRBJ2-7 TRBD1 TRBV30 TGTGCCTGGATTCGACAGGGTTCCGAAACACCCTACGAGCAGTACTTC CAWIRQGSETPYEQYF
- TRBJ1-3 TRBD1 TRBV7-2 TGTGCCAGCAGCCCGTACACAGGGGGCGAGGGAAACACCATATATTTT CASSPYTGGEGNTIYF
- TRBJ2-7 - TRBV30 TGTGCCTGGAGGGGAACAAGTTTCCGCGGGGACGGGCTCTACGAGCAGTACTTC CAWRGTSFRGDGLYEQYF
- TRBJ1-4 TRBD1 TRBV15 TGTGCCACCAGCCTGGGACAGGTTGCAACTAATGAAAAACTGTTTTTT CATSLGQVATNEKLFF
- TRBJ2-7 - TRBV29-1 TGCAGCGTTGGAGGAGTGTCTTACGAGCAGTACTTC CSVGGVSYEQYF
- TRBJ2-3 - TRBV28 TGTGCCAGCAGTTCTCCCTATGGGGGAGGTACGCAGTATTTT CASSSPYGGGTQYF
- TRBJ2-1 TRBD2 TRBV28 TGTGCCAGCAGTTCCCCTCAAGCGGGAGCTGGATACAATGAGCAGTTCTTC CASSSPQAGAGYNEQFF
once TRBJ2-5 TRBD2 TRBV11-1 TGTGCCAGCACCCCTCGAGCTAGCGGGTGGAAGACCCAGTACTTC CASTPRASGWKTQYF
- TRBJ1-3 - TRBV7-3 TGTGCCAGCAGCTTAGAGGCAGGGGCTGGAAACACCATATATTTT CASSLEAGAGNTIYF
- TRBJ2-1 - TRBV7-2 TGTGCCAGCAGCTACGACTTGTCCTACAATGAGCAGTTCTTC CASSYDLSYNEQFF
- TRBJ2-2 - TRBV7-9 TGTGCCAGCAGCCCCCCGGCCTCGGGGTGGACCGGGGAGCTGTTTTTT CASSPPASGWTGELFF
- TRBJ2-7 - TRBV6-2/TRBV6-3 TGTGCCAGCAGTTACTCCGCAGGCACGACCTACGAGCAGTACTTC CASSYSAGTTYEQYF
- TRBJ2-1 TRBD2 TRBV5-4 TGTGCCAGCAGCTTGGAGACTAGCGCCAATGAGCAGTTCTTC CASSLETSANEQFF
once TRBJ2-1 TRBD1 TRBV28 TGTGCCAGCACCGTACAGGGGGCGCGTTACAATGAGCAGTTCTTC CASTVQGARYNEQFF
once TRBJ1-2 TRBD1 TRBV19 TGTGCCAGTAGTATGGTACAGGGGACTAACTATGGCTACACCTTC CASSMVQGTNYGYTF
- TRBJ2-1 - TRBV9 TGTGCCAGCACCAAACTAGGGTCCTACAATGAGCAGTTCTTC CASTKLGSYNEQFF
- TRBJ1-1 - TRBV7-2 TGTGCCAGCAGCTTACGATCTCTGAACATGAACACTGAAGCTTTCTTT CASSLRSLNMNTEAFF
- TRBJ1-4 - TRBV5-1 TGCGCCAGCAGCTTGTTAACAGGCCAAGAAAAACTGTTTTTT CASSLLTGQEKLFF
- TRBJ1-5 TRBD1 TRBV18 TGTGCCAGCTCACCAACCCGACAGGGTTTGCATCAGCCCCAGCATTTT CASSPTRQGLHQPQHF
- TRBJ1-1 - TRBV4-1 TGCGCCAGCAGCCACCCTGCGGGGAACACTGAAGCTTTCTTT CASSHPAGNTEAFF
- TRBJ2-2 TRBD1 TRBV4-3 TGCGCCAGCAGCCAAGATTTAGGACAGGGCTACACCGGGGAGCTGTTTTTT CASSQDLGQGYTGELFF
- TRBJ2-1 - TRBV19 TGTGCCAGTAGTATGCGGGCGGCCTACAATGAGCAGTTCTTC CASSMRAAYNEQFF
once TRBJ2-7 - TRBV6-5 TGTGCCAGCAGTTCCGGGGAAACCTACGAGCAGTACTTC CASSSGETYEQYF
once TRBJ1-2 - TRBV9 TGTGCCAGCAGCAGAAGGACAGCTTACTTTAACTATGGCTACACCTTC CASSRRTAYFNYGYTF
- TRBJ2-5 TRBD2 TRBV4-3 TGCGCCAGCAGCCAAGATCGCCTAGCGGGGGAGACCCAGTACTTC CASSQDRLAGETQYF
- TRBJ1-3 - TRBV2 TGTGCCACTCTTATAAATGGAAACACCATATATTTT CATLINGNTIYF
- TRBJ2-5 - TRBV3-1/TRBV3-2 TGTGCCAGCAGCCAGATTGACAGTAGTGAGACCCAGTACTTC CASSQIDSSETQYF
many TRBJ2-1 TRBD2 TRBV7-8 TGTGCCAGCAGCTTAAAGGCGAGCGGGGGATACAATGAGCAGTTCTTC CASSLKASGGYNEQFF
- TRBJ2-1 - TRBV7-9 TGTGCCAGCAGCCTAACAGGCAGCTCCTACAATGAGCAGTTCTTC CASSLTGSSYNEQFF
- TRBJ1-2 TRBD1 TRBV19 TGTGCCAGTAGTATCCCAGGGGGTGGCTACACCTTC CASSIPGGGYTF
- TRBJ2-7 TRBD1 TRBV27 TGTGCCAGCAGTCCTGGTAGACAGGGAACCTACGAGCAGTACTTC CASSPGRQGTYEQYF
- TRBJ2-3 TRBD2 TRBV3-1/TRBV3-2 TGTGCCAGCAGCCAAGGAGGGTTCGGGACTAGCGGGACGAACTCGACAGATACGCAGTATTTT CASSQGGFGTSGTNSTDTQYF
- TRBJ1-1 - TRBV9 TGTGCCAGCAGCGCAGAGGGGACATTAGAAGCTTTCTTT CASSAEGTLEAFF
once TRBJ2-7 TRBD2 TRBV20-1 TGCAGTGCTAGTAGTAGCGGGCCCCACTACGAGCAGTACTTC CSASSSGPHYEQYF
- TRBJ1-2 TRBD1 TRBV6-5 TGTGCCAGCAGTCAGGGACAGGGTATCTATGGCTACACCTTC CASSQGQGIYGYTF
- TRBJ2-7 TRBD2 TRBV5-8 TGTGCCAGCAGCTTTAGGGCTAGCGGGGTCTACGAGCAGTACTTC CASSFRASGVYEQYF
- TRBJ1-1 - TRBV19 TGTGCCAGTAGTAAAGAGGGTGTGGGGCCTGAAGCTTTCTTT CASSKEGVGPEAFF
- TRBJ1-2 - TRBV5-6 TGTGCCAGCAGCCCCGGACGGACAATCTATGGCTACACCTTC CASSPGRTIYGYTF
few TRBJ1-1 - TRBV2 TGTGCCAGCAGTGAAAACACGTATATTGAAGCTTTCTTT CASSENTYIEAFF
- TRBJ2-7 - TRBV2 TGTGCCAGCAGTGAATTGATCGGGCAGTACTTC CASSELIGQYF
- TRBJ1-1 - TRBV7-2 TGTGCCAGCAGCTTACGGGGGAACACTGAAGCTTTCTTT CASSLRGNTEAFF
- TRBJ2-1 - TRBV7-2 TGTGCCAGCAGCCTTAGGAGCCCCTACAATGAGCAGTTCTTC CASSLRSPYNEQFF
- TRBJ1-1 - TRBV11-2 TGTGCCAGCAGCTTAGACCAGGACCCAAGGGGCAGTGACACTGAAGCTTTCTTT CASSLDQDPRGSDTEAFF
- TRBJ2-3 TRBD1 TRBV7-2 TGTGCCAGCAGCTTAGGACAGGGGCGGGTTGCAGATACGCAGTATTTT CASSLGQGRVADTQYF
few TRBJ1-3 - TRBV12-3/TRBV12-4 TGTGCCAGCAGTATCTCCGGAAACACCATATATTTT CASSISGNTIYF
- TRBJ2-1 TRBD2 TRBV5-4 TGTGCCAGCAGCTTGACTAGCGGGAGTTTGGGTGAGCAGTTCTTC CASSLTSGSLGEQFF
- TRBJ1-1 - TRBV9 TGTGCCAGCAGCGATACCCCGGGGGGGATTACTGAAGCTTTCTTT CASSDTPGGITEAFF
- TRBJ2-7 TRBD2 TRBV5-5 TGTGCCAGCAGCACAGGACTAGCGGGAGCCCTAATTTCCTACGAGCAGTACTTC CASSTGLAGALISYEQYF
once TRBJ2-7 - TRBV7-2 TGTGCCAGCAGCGGACCTTCAGGGGTAGTCTACGAGCAGTACTTC CASSGPSGVVYEQYF
few TRBJ1-5 - TRBV4-1 TGCGCCAGCAGCCACGACGGGAATCAGCCCCAGCATTTT CASSHDGNQPQHF
- TRBJ1-5 TRBD1 TRBV7-9 TGTGCCAGCAGCTTATCAACCGGGACAGGGGTAAATCAGCCCCAGCATTTT CASSLSTGTGVNQPQHF
- TRBJ2-3 TRBD1 TRBV14 TGTGCCAGCAGGCGACAGGGAACAGATACGCAGTATTTT CASRRQGTDTQYF
- TRBJ1-2 - TRBV11-2 TGTGCCAGCAGCTTCCAGGGCGATGGCTACACCTTC CASSFQGDGYTF
- TRBJ2-5 TRBD1 TRBV5-1 TGCGCCAGCAGCCAGGGGGCTGAGACCCAGTACTTC CASSQGAETQYF
- TRBJ1-2 TRBD1 TRBV12-3/TRBV12-4 TGTGCCAGCAGGGACAGGGGCTATGGCTACACCTTC CASRDRGYGYTF
once TRBJ2-3 TRBD1 TRBV5-1 TGCGCCAGCAGCACCACCGGGACAGGGGGCACTGATACGCAGTATTTT CASSTTGTGGTDTQYF
- TRBJ1-1 - TRBV2 TGTGCCAGCAGTGTGTTGGACAGCCTTTTGAACACTGAAGCTTTCTTT CASSVLDSLLNTEAFF
- TRBJ2-7 TRBD1 TRBV7-2 TGTGCCAGCAGCCCCCGGACAGGGGACCTCTACGAGCAGTACTTC CASSPRTGDLYEQYF
- TRBJ1-1 TRBD1 TRBV5-1 TGCGCCAGCAGCTTGGAATTTCCAGGGGGGAACACTGAAGCTTTCTTT CASSLEFPGGNTEAFF